This T cell receptor beta chain came from a study of vaccination and CD4 T cells after COVID-19. Cultured CD4+ T-cell DNA underwent Oncomine TCR Beta short-read sequencing. TCRdb used MiXCR to reprocess the PCR reads, holding one entry per CDR3 protein. The table lists more than 10,000 distinct CDR3 sequences, roughly 36% of them singletons, with around 20% in the top ten. To note about this clonotype: Antigen: not known.

CDR1 and CDR2 (germline): SGHAT, FQNNGV. V was pared by 7 bases and J by 5 bases, with 10 bases of the junction left unmatched. The CDR3 is 15 residues long. This sample's treatment: 10-day PBMC culture with coronavirus spike peptide pools or control peptides (ViraFEST assay). Peptide-pool expansion of antigen-specific T cells preceded TCR sequencing in ViraFEST. Culture proceeded for ten to eleven days, and CD4+ T cells were then isolated by negative selection. The V and J genes are TRBV11-2 and TRBJ2-3; TRBD2 matches at 9 bases. The clonotype originates from a human donor with COVID-19. The sequenced material came from cultured CD4+ T cells from blood. The CDR3 bases are TGTGCCAGCACTCCGCGGGGGGGCGCTGGAGATACGCAGTATTTT. As protein: CASTPRGGAGDTQYF. The entire variable domain, with the rest obtained from reference TRBV11-2 and TRBJ2-3, is as follows: EAGVAQSPRYKIIEKRQSVAFWCNPISGHATLYWYQQILGQGPKLLIQFQNNGVVDDSQLPKDRFSAERLKGVDSTLKIQPAKLEDSAVYLCASTPRGGAGDTQYFGPGTRLTVL.